Reported below is one T cell receptor (beta chain). Its target is unknown. Generation of TCR beta cDNA was performed by 5'RACE template switching incorporating UMIs. TCRdb reworked the 5' RACE reads into one entry per CDR3 protein, no DNA. Recorded for this sample: some 450,000 distinct CDR3 sequences. This sample is part of a study of T cells expressing NK-cell markers. The CDR3 is made up of 16 amino acids. Per the germline V gene, CDR1 is PRHDT and CDR2 is FYEKMQ (reference sequence). Study observations and caveats: Specificity for HCMV among expanded NKG2C+ T cell clones was not established.

The clonotype was recovered from a woman between 18 and 70 years old in good health. The source material was blood T cells: a sorted CD56 or NKG2C T cell subset, CD4+ or CD8+ T cells, or bulk PBMC T cells (not recorded which). The V gene is TRBV13, the J gene TRBJ2-7; the TRBD1 assignment by TCRdb is unverifiable without DNA. CDR3 amino acids: CASSPLTGTPRDEQYF.